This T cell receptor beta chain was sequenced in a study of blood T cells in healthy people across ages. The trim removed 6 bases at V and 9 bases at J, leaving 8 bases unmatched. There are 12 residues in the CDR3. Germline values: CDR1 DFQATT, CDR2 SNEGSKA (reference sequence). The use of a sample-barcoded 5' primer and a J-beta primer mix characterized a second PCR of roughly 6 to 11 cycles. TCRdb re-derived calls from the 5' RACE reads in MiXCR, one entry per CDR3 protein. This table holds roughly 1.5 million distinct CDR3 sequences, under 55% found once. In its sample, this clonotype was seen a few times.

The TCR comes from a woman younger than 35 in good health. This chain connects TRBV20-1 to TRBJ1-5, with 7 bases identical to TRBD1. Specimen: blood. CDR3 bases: TGCAGTGCCGTTGAGGGGGCCGGGCCCCAGCATTTT. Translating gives CSAVEGAGPQHF.